The clone carrying this T cell receptor (beta chain) was detected only a few times. What it binds is not known. The table came from immunoSEQ multiplex PCR; TCRdb's copy has only in-frame clones and leaves some out. The sample lists fewer than 65,000 clones, 75% to 90% occurring once. No patient escaped relapse after autologous stem cell transplantation, and brentuximab vedotin exposure varied. This entry is derived from a study of PD-1 blockade in classical Hodgkin lymphoma. At the level of the study: Nivolumab 3 mg/kg was given intravenously every 2 weeks.

Whole-study findings and limits: The study found that TCR diversity rose significantly by C4D1 in CD4+ but not CD8+ cells. Before treatment, TCR diversity in newly diagnosed patients was reportedly lower than in healthy donors.

J was trimmed by 6 bases and V by 4 bases; bases with no gene match: 6. Germline V gene lookup returns CDR1 GTSNPN and CDR2 SVGIG (reference sequence). This CDR3 has 13 residues. This clonotype was obtained from a human donor with classical Hodgkin lymphoma. Sequenced here: peripheral blood mononuclear cells (PBMCs), sampled at baseline. The genes are TRBV30 and TRBJ1-5, with 7 bases identical to TRBD1. Here the CDR3 reads CAWKPGGGQPQHF. CDR3 DNA sequence: TGTGCCTGGAAACCAGGGGGGGGTCAGCCCCAGCATTTT.